The clone carrying this TCR beta chain has ten or more counts. Its antigen is unknown. The data originate from a study of T cells in Graves' hyperthyroidism and ophthalmopathy. Study details: Peripheral blood was secured at the point of initial diagnosis, before any treatment.

Amplified regions were TCR beta CDR3 sequences from RNA transcripts. Initially, a first-round RT-PCR of the TCR CDR3 employed the HTBI primer set. TCRdb analysed the multiplex PCR reads with MiXCR anew, one entry per CDR3 protein. The repertoire has 300,000 to 400,000 distinct CDR3 sequences, around 15% of them found once; the top ten carry around 19%. In making diagnoses, clinical symptoms, serum thyroxine and TRAb, thyroid ultrasound and orbital computed tomography were all used. The authors took PBMCs from 10 ml fresh peripheral blood. Study outcomes and limitations: In the analysis, a 13 V-J model separated ophthalmopathy from stable hyperthyroidism.

There are 14 residues in the CDR3. The germline V gene has CDR1 SGHVS and CDR2 FQNEAQ. With V trimmed by 5 bases and J by 7 bases, 10 bases remained unmatched. The receptor was derived from a young woman with Graves' ophthalmopathy. The chain couples TRBV7-8 to TRBJ2-5, with 7 nucleotides matching TRBD2. Source material: blood. CDR3 region: CASSQGEGYGTQYF. Here the CDR3 DNA reads TGTGCCAGCAGCCAAGGGGAGGGGTACGGGACCCAGTACTTC.